Following are 9 T cell receptor beta chains from one sample sequenced in a study of T cells in Graves' hyperthyroidism and ophthalmopathy. RNA transcripts gave rise to amplified TCR beta CDR3 regions. The TCR CDR3 was amplified in a first-round RT-PCR using the HTBI primer set. TCRdb reanalysed the multiplex PCR reads using MiXCR and keeps one entry per CDR3 protein. This table has around 690,000 distinct CDR3 sequences, around 15% appearing once. Sequences were obtained from blood. Receptor source: a man in his fifties with Graves' hyperthyroidism.

V gene TRBV20-1 combines with J gene TRBJ1-2, with D unresolved. This CDR3 spans 13 amino acids. V shed 6 bases and J shed 0 bases, with 11 bases lying between them. From germline, CDR1 is DFQATT and CDR2 SNEGSKA (reference sequence). The chain's CDR3 is CSAAEYTNYGYTF. Here the CDR3 DNA reads TGCAGTGCGGCGGAGTATACTAACTATGGCTACACCTTC.

This clonotype was detected many times. This sequence joins TRBV28 and TRBJ2-7, with a weak D call TRBD2 (5 bases). V was shortened by 7 bases and J by 3 bases, with 13 bases between the two germline ends. The V gene's germline CDR1 is MDHEN and CDR2 SYDVKM. This CDR3 has 13 residues. In nucleotides, the CDR3 is TGTGCCAGCACCGTCGACGGGGACTACGAGCAGTACTTC. This translates into CASTVDGDYEQYF.

This clonotype turned up a few times. The chain links TRBV20-1 to TRBJ2-3, with 7 bases aligning to TRBD2. V trimming: 1 base; J trimming: 2 bases; junction bases outside the gene matches: 9. The CDR3 contains 16 residues. Germline V gene lookup returns CDR1 DFQATT and CDR2 SNEGSKA (reference sequence). The CDR3 protein is CSARGINGRLTDTQYF. CDR3 bases: TGCAGTGCTAGAGGAATTAACGGGAGGCTCACAGATACGCAGTATTTT.

This clonotype appeared many times. This rearrangement joins TRBV2 to TRBJ2-7; 9 bases align to TRBD1. V shed 4 bases and J 2 bases; nucleotides not matched to a gene: 6. This CDR3 region has 15 residues. The germline gives CDR1 SNHLY, CDR2 FYNNEI. CDR3 sequence (DNA): TGTGCCAGCAGTGTCTCCGGGACAGGGCCCTACGAGCAGTACTTC. Amino acids: CASSVSGTGPYEQYF.

This clonotype was seen many times. The chain combines TRBV6-1 with TRBJ2-1; 10 bases align to TRBD2. Germline CDR1 and CDR2: MNHNS and SASEGT. The CDR3 spans 18 residues. Trimming cost V 4 bases and J 10 bases; bases outside gene matches: 19. The CDR3 loop is CASSARSGVAGGFGEQFF. The CDR3 DNA sequence: TGTGCCAGCAGTGCCCGATCTGGGGTAGCGGGAGGATTTGGAGAGCAGTTCTTC.

The V gene is TRBV7-9, the J gene TRBJ2-2; D perhaps matches TRBD1 (5 bases). Trimming removed 0 bases at V and 8 bases at J, with 10 bases between. The CDR3 has 14 residues. Germline V lookup: CDR1 SEHNR, CDR2 FQNEAQ (reference sequence). The CDR3 protein is CASSLAHDRGELFF. The CDR3 nucleotides read TGTGCCAGCAGCTTAGCGCATGACAGAGGGGAGCTGTTTTTT. Looking up the rest from reference TRBV7-9 and TRBJ2-2 gives the full variable domain: DTGVSQNPRHKITKRGQNVTFRCDPISEHNRLYWYRQTLGQGPEFLTYFQNEAQLEKSRLLSDRFSAERPKGSFSTLEIQRTEQGDSAMYLCASSLAHDRGELFFGEGSRLTVL.

This clonotype was seen ten or more times. The V call is TRBV2, the J call TRBJ2-2, with D tentatively TRBD1 (6 bases). The CDR3 has 11 amino acids. Germline V gene lookup returns CDR1 SNHLY and CDR2 FYNNEI. V shed 9 bases and J shed 6 bases, with 8 bases lying between them. The CDR3 loop reads CARGQAGELFF. The CDR3, as DNA: TGTGCCAGGGGACAAGCCGGGGAGCTGTTTTTT. Full variable domain (outside the CDR3, taken from reference TRBV2 and TRBJ2-2): EPEVTQTPSHQVTQMGQEVILRCVPISNHLYFYWYRQILGQKVEFLVSFYNNEISEKSEIFDDQFSVERPDGSNFTLKIRSTKLEDSAMYFCARGQAGELFFGEGSRLTVL.

This clonotype appeared many times. CDR3 bases: TGTGCCATCAGTTTTAGCGGGACGAACACCGGGGAGCTGTTTTTT. Its protein product is CAISFSGTNTGELFF. The J gene is TRBJ2-2, the V gene TRBV10-3, with 8 bases lining up with TRBD2. The V gene end was trimmed by 5 bases and the J gene end by 0 bases; junction bases not matched to a gene: 2. The length of the CDR3 is 15 residues. Germline V gene sequence: CDR1 ENHRY, CDR2 SYGVKD.

This clonotype was seen at least ten times. The V call is TRBV10-3, the J call TRBJ2-7; 14 bases align to TRBD2. The V gene end was trimmed by 6 bases and the J gene end by 4 bases; junction bases not matched to a gene: 2. There are 14 residues in the CDR3. CDR1 is ENHRY and CDR2 is SYGVKD in the germline V gene. CDR3: CAIRGTSGSYEQYF. In DNA form, the CDR3 reads TGTGCCATCAGGGGGACTAGCGGGAGTTACGAGCAGTACTTC.